One sample yielded the 7 T cell receptor beta chains listed below, sequenced in a study of cytomegalovirus exposure and HLA in healthy donors. The primer mix had 60 Vbeta and 13 Jbeta primers. Here immunoSEQ multiplex PCR was the method, and the copy in TCRdb shows in-frame clones only, minus some. The table lists about 120,000 clones, roughly 74% of them singletons. Sequencing was done on a sample of PBMCs. The receptors were sampled from a male donor in good health and CMV-seronegative.

Turning to this clone: The sample carries other DNA sequences with the same CDR3. The chain has TRBV7-2 and TRBJ1-5; TRBD1 agrees at 8 bases. Germline V CDR1 and CDR2: SGHTA, FQGNSA. The length of the CDR3 is 16 residues. After removal of 0 bases from V and 7 bases from J, the junction contained 8 bases not matched to a gene. CDR3 amino acids: CASSLASTGVGQPQHF. CDR3 bases: TGTGCCAGCAGCTTAGCCTCGACAGGGGTAGGACAGCCCCAGCATTTT.

This clone was seen once. This chain connects TRBV7-6 to TRBJ1-1; D may be TRBD1 (6 bases). The CDR3 loop spans 18 amino acids. V was clipped by 0 bases and J by 8 bases, with 25 bases between them. In germline, CDR1 is SGHVS, CDR2 FNYEAQ. The CDR3 sequence: CASSLASWGAGARAEAFF. CDR3 in DNA: TGTGCCAGCAGCTTAGCGTCATGGGGTGCAGGGGCGAGGGCAGAAGCTTTCTTT.

The J gene is TRBJ2-5, the V gene TRBV18; 10 bases line up with TRBD2. The CDR3 extends over 16 amino acids. Germline CDR1 KGHSH, CDR2 LQKENI. The V segment lost 0 bases and the J segment 5 bases; nucleotides outside the gene matches: 6. The CDR3 protein is CASSPPKREGWETQYF. The CDR3 region has the DNA TGTGCCAGCTCACCACCGAAGCGGGAGGGCTGGGAGACCCAGTACTTC.

The chain carries TRBV6-1 and TRBJ1-4; a possible D gene is TRBD1 (5 bases). In germline, CDR1 is MNHNS, CDR2 SASEGT. The CDR3 is made up of 14 amino acids. V was clipped by 4 bases and J by 4 bases, with 10 bases between them. The CDR3 DNA reads TGTGCCAGCAGTGCGCAGGGCTATAATGAAAAACTGTTTTTT. This codes for CASSAQGYNEKLFF.

The chain links TRBV9 to TRBJ2-3, with a possible D match to TRBD1 (5 bases). The CDR3 has 16 residues. V dropped 3 bases and J dropped 0 bases, with 14 bases sitting between them. Germline V lookup: CDR1 SGDLS, CDR2 YYNGEE. CDR3 loop: CASSARQSPSTDTQYF. Here the CDR3 DNA reads TGTGCCAGCAGCGCCAGACAGAGCCCTAGCACAGATACGCAGTATTTT.

The chain combines TRBV27 with TRBJ1-5, with unresolved D. Germline assignment: CDR1 MNHEY and CDR2 SMNVEV (reference sequence). V lost 2 bases to trimming and J lost 4 bases, with 15 bases between them. The length of the CDR3 is 16 residues. CDR3 bases: TGTGCCAGCAGTTTAATGGGCTTACAGACGAATCAGCCCCAGCATTTT. Its protein product is CASSLMGLQTNQPQHF.

This sequence joins TRBV11-2 and TRBJ1-2, with 9 positions matching TRBD1. CDR1 is SGHAT, CDR2 FQNNGV, per germline. V dropped 5 bases and J dropped 5; count of bases not matched to a gene: 9. The CDR3 loop spans 15 amino acids. In DNA form, the CDR3 reads TGTGCCAGCAGCAGCCTCTACAGGGGGCAATATGGCTACACCTTC. This sequence encodes CASSSLYRGQYGYTF.